The 31 T cell receptor beta chains below were found in one sample sequenced in a study of blood T cell repertoires in COVID-19. Sequencing used immunoSEQ multiplex PCR; TCRdb keeps in-frame clones, though not all of them. The sample lists a few hundred thousand clones, roughly 82% occurring once. Source material: peripheral blood. These receptors came from a man in his fifties or sixties with active or convalescent COVID-19.

This chain joins TRBV3-1 (or the pseudogene TRBV3-2) and TRBJ2-6, with 7 bases matching TRBD2. The CDR3 extends over 18 amino acids. CDR1 and CDR2 (germline): LGHDT, YNNKEL (reference sequence). The V segment lost 1 base and the J segment 1 base; nucleotides outside the gene matches: 7. The CDR3 reads CASSQGGGFRSGANVLTF. For the CDR3, the DNA is TGTGCCAGCAGCCAAGGCGGGGGTTTCAGGTCTGGGGCCAACGTCCTGACTTTC.

This chain joins TRBV5-1 and TRBJ2-5; TRBD1 is a possible D gene (6 bases). The CDR3 is 13 residues long. Germline V gives CDR1 SGHRS, CDR2 YFSETQ. V was shortened by 3 bases and J by 5 bases, with 11 bases between the two germline ends. CDR3 amino acids: CASSSPGEETQYF. The CDR3, as DNA: TGCGCCAGCAGCTCTCCAGGGGAGGAGACCCAGTACTTC. The full variable domain, in which reference TRBV5-1 and TRBJ2-5 provide the parts outside the CDR3, is KAGVTQTPRYLIKTRGQQVTLSCSPISGHRSVSWYQQTPGQGLQFLFEYFSETQRNKGNFPGRFSGRQFSNSRSEMNVSTLELGDSALYLCASSSPGEETQYFGPGTRLLVL.

To note about this clone: Distinct nucleotide sequences in the sample also encode this CDR3. V and J are TRBV19 and TRBJ2-3; 8 bases are a match to TRBD2. V lost 3 bases to trimming and J lost 1 base; unmatched junction nucleotides: 3. This CDR3 is built from 15 residues. The germline V gene has CDR1 LNHDA and CDR2 SQIVND (reference sequence). This CDR3 is CASSITGGGTDTQYF. DNA of the CDR3: TGTGCCAGTAGTATCACGGGGGGGGGCACAGATACGCAGTATTTT.

The rearrangement links TRBV18 to TRBJ1-4; TRBD1 aligns across 7 bases. The CDR3 loop spans 15 amino acids. The germline gives CDR1 KGHSH, CDR2 LQKENI. After removal of 4 bases from V and 7 bases from J, the junction contained 9 bases not matched to a gene. The CDR3 DNA sequence: TGTGCCAGCTCACGGACGACAGGGAGGAGTGAAAAACTGTTTTTT. It specifies CASSRTTGRSEKLFF. Looking up the rest from reference TRBV18 and TRBJ1-4 gives the full variable domain: NAGVMQNPRHLVRRRGQEARLRCSPMKGHSHVYWYRQLPEEGLKFMVYLQKENIIDESGMPKERFSAEFPKEGPSILRIQQVVRGDSAAYFCASSRTTGRSEKLFFGSGTQLSVL.

The CDR3 protein is CASTLLLQGTSGTHEQYF. For the CDR3, the DNA is TGTGCCAGCACCCTGCTGCTGCAAGGGACTAGCGGGACCCACGAGCAGTACTTC. The gene calls are TRBV5-8 and TRBJ2-7, with 13 bases aligning to TRBD2. Germline trimming cut 6 bases from V and 5 bases from J; bases unmatched to any gene: 17. From germline, CDR1 is SGHTS and CDR2 YDEGEE. This CDR3 region has 18 residues.

The chain is built from TRBV15 and TRBJ2-1, with TRBD2 identical over 9 bases. The CDR3 runs 17 residues. Germline V gene lookup returns CDR1 LNHNV and CDR2 YYDKDF (reference sequence). V shed 1 base, J shed 6 bases, and the junction held 10 bases outside the gene matches. The DNA for the CDR3 is TGTGCCACCAGCAGAGGTCGGGCGGGAGGGCACGGCAATGAGCAGTTCTTC. It yields the protein CATSRGRAGGHGNEQFF.

The rearrangement uses TRBV6-5 and TRBJ1-2; 8 bases match TRBD1. The CDR3 loop spans 13 amino acids. The junction had 8 bases not matched to a gene; V was cut back by 2 bases and J by 12 bases. Germline assignment: CDR1 MNHEY and CDR2 SVGAGI. The CDR3 region is CASSYGQGARDTF. In DNA, the CDR3 is TGTGCCAGCAGTTACGGGCAGGGGGCGAGAGACACCTTC.

V and J are TRBV28 and TRBJ1-6; the D is unclear. Germline V CDR1 and CDR2: MDHEN, SYDVKM. The CDR3 consists of 12 residues. V shed 10 bases and J shed 5 bases, with 9 bases lying between them. CDR3 bases: TGTGCCACACAGCCCAATAATTCACCCCTCCACTTT. Its translation: CATQPNNSPLHF.

The gene calls are TRBV3-1 (or the pseudogene TRBV3-2) and TRBJ1-4, with a tentative D call TRBD1 (5 bases). The V gene's germline CDR1 is LGHDT and CDR2 YNNKEL (reference sequence). The V end was cut by 3 bases, the J end by 0 bases, with 8 bases between. CDR3 length: 15 residues. CDR3 residues: CASSHFRATNEKLFF. In DNA form, the CDR3 reads TGTGCCAGCAGCCACTTCAGGGCAACTAATGAAAAACTGTTTTTT.

This sequence joins TRBV12-3 or TRBV12-4 and TRBJ2-4, with a tentative D call TRBD1 (6 bases). This CDR3 comprises 13 residues. The V gene lost 6 bases and the J gene lost 4 bases, with 10 bases spanning the gap. The CDR3 here is CASRPDRKNIQYF. Written as DNA, the CDR3 is TGTGCCAGCAGGCCGGACAGAAAAAACATTCAGTACTTC.

The chain carries TRBV6-5 and TRBJ1-4; 9 bases agree with TRBD1. Trimming took 6 bases from V and 8 from J; bases not matched to a gene: 10. Germline V gene data show CDR1 as MNHEY and CDR2 as SVGAGI. The CDR3 is 15 amino acids. The CDR3 DNA reads TGTGCCAGCAGGACTACAGGGGGCGGCGGCGAAAAACTGTTTTTT. Its translation is CASRTTGGGGEKLFF.

The chain carries TRBV5-1 and TRBJ2-5; 7 bases are shared with TRBD2. Germline V gene lookup returns CDR1 SGHRS and CDR2 YFSETQ. J lost 5 bases, V lost 2 bases, and 6 bases had no gene match. This CDR3 is built from 14 residues. CDR3 DNA: TGCGCCAGCAGCTTTTTCCGAGCGGGGGAGACCCAGTACTTC. Amino acid sequence: CASSFFRAGETQYF.

The V gene is TRBV5-5, the J gene TRBJ1-2; 10 nucleotides line up with TRBD1. Germline V gene data show CDR1 as SGHKS and CDR2 as YYEKEE (reference sequence). Trimming cost V 4 bases and J 5 bases; bases outside gene matches: 5. This CDR3 is 14 amino acids long. This CDR3 reads CASSRPGQGYGYTF. CDR3 nucleotides: TGTGCCAGCAGCCGACCGGGACAGGGGTATGGCTACACCTTC.

The CDR3 region is CAISEGDRGAFF. Written as DNA, the CDR3 is TGTGCCATCAGTGAAGGTGACAGGGGCGCTTTCTTT. The V call is TRBV10-3, the J call TRBJ1-1, with TRBD1 matching over 8 bases. CDR1 ENHRY and CDR2 SYGVKD come from the germline V gene. V trimming: 3 bases; J trimming: 11 bases; junction bases outside the gene matches: 5. The CDR3 has 12 amino acids.

The CDR3 sequence is CASSLKGSQPQHF. In DNA, the CDR3 is TGTGCCAGCAGTTTAAAGGGGTCTCAGCCCCAGCATTTT. V gene TRBV28 combines with J gene TRBJ1-5; perhaps TRBD1 as D (5 bases). This CDR3 has 13 residues. Germline CDR1 and CDR2: MDHEN and SYDVKM. The germline V and J ends were trimmed by 2 bases and 6 bases, with 8 bases remaining between them.

The CDR3 sequence: CASSVVAGGANEQFF. Written as DNA, the CDR3 is TGTGCCAGCAGCGTAGTTGCGGGGGGGGCCAATGAGCAGTTCTTC. This chain links TRBV9 with TRBJ2-1; the match to TRBD2 covers 9 bases. With 0 bases clipped from V and 6 bases from J, the junction kept 4 bases outside the gene matches. CDR3 length equals 15 residues. Germline V gene data show CDR1 as SGDLS and CDR2 as YYNGEE.

The V call is TRBV28, the J call TRBJ2-1, with D possibly TRBD2 on 5 matching bases. CDR1 and CDR2 from the germline V gene are MDHEN and SYDVKM. The CDR3 spans 15 residues. Trimming took off 3 bases at V and 5 bases at J, with 14 bases between the two ends. For the CDR3, the DNA is TGTGCCAGCAGTTTGGGCGGGTGGTGGGACAATGAGCAGTTCTTC. Translation: CASSLGGWWDNEQFF.

The chain employs TRBV7-2 and TRBJ2-5, with 8 bases identical to TRBD1. The CDR3 runs 14 residues. The J segment lost 1 base and the V segment lost 4 bases, leaving 2 bases of the junction unmatched. The germline V gene has CDR1 SGHTA and CDR2 FQGNSA. CDR3 sequence (DNA): TGTGCCAGCAGCTATGGACAGGGCCAAGAGACCCAGTACTTC. Protein: CASSYGQGQETQYF. Complete variable domain (other parts from reference TRBV7-2 and TRBJ2-5): GAGVSQSPSNKVTEKGKDVELRCDPISGHTALYWYRQSLGQGLEFLIYFQGNSAPDKSGLPSDRFSAERTGGSVSTLTIQRTQQEDSAVYLCASSYGQGQETQYFGPGTRLLVL.

This chain uses TRBV5-4 with TRBJ2-5; no definite D call. CDR1 is SGHNT and CDR2 is YYREEE in the germline V gene (reference sequence). Deletions cut 0 bases from V and 3 bases from J, with 6 bases between. This CDR3 contains 13 residues. In DNA form, the CDR3 reads TGTGCCAGCAGCTTGGCCGCGGAAGAGACCCAGTACTTC. Amino acids: CASSLAAEETQYF.

The V and J genes are TRBV7-8 and TRBJ2-2; tentatively, D is TRBD1 (5 bases). V lost 3 bases, J lost 5 bases, and 7 bases lay in between. This CDR3 contains 13 residues. Germline V gene data show CDR1 as SGHVS and CDR2 as FQNEAQ. This chain's CDR3 is CASSFHRTGELFF. CDR3 nucleotide sequence: TGTGCCAGCAGCTTTCACAGGACCGGGGAGCTGTTTTTT.

The CDR3, as DNA: TGTGCCAGCAGCTTTCTTAACTATGGCTACACCTTC. It encodes CASSFLNYGYTF. The chain employs TRBV7-9 and TRBJ1-2, with unresolved D. This CDR3 is 12 amino acids long. Germline V gene lookup returns CDR1 SEHNR and CDR2 FQNEAQ (reference sequence). The germline V and J ends were trimmed by 3 bases and 1 base, with 3 bases remaining between them. Supplemented by reference TRBV7-9 and TRBJ1-2, the full variable domain reads DTGVSQNPRHKITKRGQNVTFRCDPISEHNRLYWYRQTLGQGPEFLTYFQNEAQLEKSRLLSDRFSAERPKGSFSTLEIQRTEQGDSAMYLCASSFLNYGYTFGSGTRLTVV.

The V call is TRBV7-2, the J call TRBJ2-1, with TRBD2 matching over 10 bases. Trimming at V came to 4 bases and at J to 3 bases, leaving 6 bases not matched to a gene. This CDR3 comprises 16 residues. Germline V gives CDR1 SGHTA, CDR2 FQGNSA. The CDR3 sequence is CASSSGLADHYNEQFF. DNA of the CDR3: TGTGCCAGCAGCTCCGGACTAGCGGATCACTACAATGAGCAGTTCTTC.

The CDR3 reads CASSLVPSGELFF. CDR3 nucleotide sequence: TGTGCCAGCAGCTTGGTCCCCTCCGGGGAGCTGTTTTTT. The gene calls are TRBV5-6 and TRBJ2-2; D remains unclear. The germline V gene has CDR1 SGHDT and CDR2 YYEEEE. Trimming pared 0 bases from V and 6 bases from J, leaving 6 bases between. The CDR3 length is 13 residues.

This clone has a single count. CDR3 region: CASSSDGGNTEAFF. In DNA form, the CDR3 reads TGCGCCAGCAGCTCCGACGGGGGGAACACTGAAGCTTTCTTT. J is TRBJ1-1 and V is TRBV5-1; possibly TRBD1 for D (5 bases). The CDR3 length is 14 residues. The germline V gene encodes CDR1 SGHRS and CDR2 YFSETQ. With 3 bases removed from V and 1 base from J, the gap between germline ends came to 10 bases.

The rearrangement uses TRBV10-1 and TRBJ1-2, with D unclear. V lost 6 bases, J lost 8 bases, and 16 bases lay in between. This CDR3 is 13 amino acids long. Germline V lookup: CDR1 WNHNN, CDR2 SYGVQD (reference sequence). The DNA of the CDR3 is TGCGCCAGCAGCGCCGGACTAACCCACGGCTACACCTTC. Its protein product is CASSAGLTHGYTF.

The V call is TRBV6-8, the J call TRBJ2-3; 16 positions agree with TRBD2. V was pared by 1 base and J by 3 bases, with 10 bases of the junction left unmatched. CDR1 and CDR2 from the germline V gene are MNHGY and SAAAGT. CDR3 length: 20 residues. The CDR3 DNA follows: TGTGCCAGCAGTTACTTCACCGGGACTAGCGGGAGGGCCGGGACAGATACGCAGTATTTT. Translating it yields CASSYFTGTSGRAGTDTQYF.

V gene TRBV7-9 combines with J gene TRBJ1-2; 7 positions match TRBD1. CDR3 size: 13 residues. Germline V gene lookup returns CDR1 SEHNR and CDR2 FQNEAQ (reference sequence). V lost 1 base to trimming and J lost 4 bases; unmatched junction nucleotides: 0. The CDR3 protein is CASSLGDSYGYTF. The CDR3 DNA is TGTGCCAGCAGCTTAGGGGACAGCTATGGCTACACCTTC.

This clone has a single count. This chain uses TRBV5-1 with TRBJ1-4; 8 bases align to TRBD1. CDR1 and CDR2 (germline): SGHRS, YFSETQ. The V gene end was trimmed by 2 bases and the J gene end by 8 bases; junction bases not matched to a gene: 5. This CDR3 region has 14 residues. The chain's CDR3 is CASSLQGVEEKLFF. The CDR3 coding sequence is TGCGCCAGCAGCTTACAGGGGGTTGAGGAAAAACTGTTTTTT.

J is TRBJ2-1 and V is TRBV7-8; TRBD2 matches at 10 bases. This CDR3 comprises 16 residues. The J segment lost 7 bases and the V segment lost 7 bases, leaving 13 bases of the junction unmatched. Looked up from germline, CDR1 is SGHVS and CDR2 is FQNEAQ. The CDR3 here is CASTSGLAGVWNEQFF. CDR3 bases: TGTGCCAGCACCTCTGGGCTAGCGGGAGTCTGGAATGAGCAGTTCTTC.

This sequence joins TRBV10-3 and TRBJ2-1; 11 nucleotides agree with TRBD2. From germline, CDR1 is ENHRY and CDR2 SYGVKD. With 6 bases clipped from V and 4 bases from J, the junction kept 5 bases outside the gene matches. The CDR3 is 15 amino acids. CDR3 in DNA: TGTGCCATCAGCCTAGCGGGGGGAAGGTACAATGAGCAGTTCTTC. Translating gives CAISLAGGRYNEQFF.

This sequence joins TRBV7-8 and TRBJ1-2; 8 bases are shared with TRBD1. J was trimmed by 6 bases and V by 1 base; bases with no gene match: 4. Germline V gene lookup returns CDR1 SGHVS and CDR2 FQNEAQ. This CDR3 has 14 residues. The CDR3 coding sequence is TGTGCCAGCAGCTTAGTTTCAGGGGGCAATGGCTACACCTTC. Its protein is CASSLVSGGNGYTF.